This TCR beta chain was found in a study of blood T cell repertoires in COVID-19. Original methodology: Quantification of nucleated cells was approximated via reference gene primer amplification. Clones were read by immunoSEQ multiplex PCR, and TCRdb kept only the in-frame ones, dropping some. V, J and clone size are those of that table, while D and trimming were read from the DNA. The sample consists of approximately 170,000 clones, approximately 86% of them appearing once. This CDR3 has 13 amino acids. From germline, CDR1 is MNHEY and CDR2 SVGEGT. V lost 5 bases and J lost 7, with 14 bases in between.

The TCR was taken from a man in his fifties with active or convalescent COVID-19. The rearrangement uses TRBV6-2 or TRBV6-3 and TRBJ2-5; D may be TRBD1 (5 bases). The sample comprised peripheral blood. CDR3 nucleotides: TGTGCCAGCAGTAAACAGGCTCGTGGGACCCAGTACTTC. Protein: CASSKQARGTQYF.